A selection of T cell receptor beta chains follows, all from one sample in a study of response to subunit inactivated influenza vaccine. TCRdb recomputed calls from the RT-PCR reads with MiXCR, one row per CDR3 protein. The table has 650,000 to 850,000 distinct CDR3 sequences, approximately 15% seen once. The sequencing here drew on PBMCs from blood, taken 14 to 15 days before vaccination. The source is a man between 45 and 60 years old who received an inactivated influenza vaccine. The CDR3 runs from the conserved cysteine through the conserved F or W. D genes are given only for firm matches. Where a row states a size, it is once, few, many or the class of an expanded clone; other rows omit it.

cdr3_nt	cdr3_aa	j_call	clone_size	v_call	d_call
TGTGCCAGCAGCTTAAACCAACCAGGGGCAGGGGAGACCCAGTACTTC	CASSLNQPGAGETQYF	TRBJ2-5	NA	TRBV11-2	NA
TGCAGCGTTGAAGTGGGGGCCACTGAAGCTTTCTTT	CSVEVGATEAFF	TRBJ1-1	many	TRBV29-1	NA
TGCAGCGTTCGTCTCAGCGGTGAGCAGTTCTTC	CSVRLSGEQFF	TRBJ2-1	many	TRBV29-1	NA
TGTGCCAGCAGCCTGCGGGGCCTGAACACTGAAGCTTTCTTT	CASSLRGLNTEAFF	TRBJ1-1	many	TRBV7-2	NA
TGTGCCAGCAGCCATCCGACAGGGGGAGAATATGGCTACACCTTC	CASSHPTGGEYGYTF	TRBJ1-2	few	TRBV5-6	TRBD1
TGTGCCAGCAGTAACGTTCCAGTCGAGCAGTACTTC	CASSNVPVEQYF	TRBJ2-7	few	TRBV6-2/TRBV6-3	NA
TGTGCCAGCTCACCACCGAACACCAATACGATGAACACTGAAGCTTTCTTT	CASSPPNTNTMNTEAFF	TRBJ1-1	few	TRBV18	NA
TGTGCCAGCTCACCACCCCGGGACAGCGTGGGTGAGCAGTTCTTC	CASSPPRDSVGEQFF	TRBJ2-1	NA	TRBV18	TRBD1
TGTGCCAGCAGCTTAGTTCTAGCGGGAGGGACTCCCGCCGGGGAGCTGTTTTTT	CASSLVLAGGTPAGELFF	TRBJ2-2	few	TRBV11-2	TRBD2
TGTGCCAGCAGTGACCCTGGACAGGGAGGAGAACAGCCCCAGCATTTT	CASSDPGQGGEQPQHF	TRBJ1-5	few	TRBV6-1	TRBD1
TGCGCCAGCAGCTCTTTCTTGAGCGGGAACACCGGGGAGCTGTTTTTT	CASSSFLSGNTGELFF	TRBJ2-2	NA	TRBV4-3	NA
TGTGCCAGCTCAAAAGGGACATCCGAAAAACTGTTTTTT	CASSKGTSEKLFF	TRBJ1-4	NA	TRBV18	NA
TGTGCCAGCAGCTTGGTAAGGATAAGCACAGATACGCAGTATTTT	CASSLVRISTDTQYF	TRBJ2-3	NA	TRBV5-5	NA
TGCAGTGCTGGTGGACAGTTACAAGAGACCCAGTACTTC	CSAGGQLQETQYF	TRBJ2-5	few	TRBV20-1	NA
TGCGCCAGCAGCGGGGGCCGCCTCAACTATGGCTACACCTTC	CASSGGRLNYGYTF	TRBJ1-2	many	TRBV5-1	NA
TGTGCCAGCAGTTTAGATGACAGGATCCAAAATCAGCCCCAGCATTTT	CASSLDDRIQNQPQHF	TRBJ1-5	NA	TRBV12-3/TRBV12-4	NA
TGTGCCACCAGTGATGTCGGCGGGGGACGTACAGATACGCAGTATTTT	CATSDVGGGRTDTQYF	TRBJ2-3	NA	TRBV24-1	TRBD2
TGCGCCAGCAGCCAAGATATGGATCGGAATCAGCCCCAGCATTTT	CASSQDMDRNQPQHF	TRBJ1-5	NA	TRBV4-3	NA
TGTGCCAGCAGCGTAGAAGGCACCACAGATACGCAGTATTTT	CASSVEGTTDTQYF	TRBJ2-3	few	TRBV9	NA
TGTGCCAGCAGCTTAAGTCCTCACAGGGGGAACGGCTACACCTTC	CASSLSPHRGNGYTF	TRBJ1-2	few	TRBV7-2	TRBD1
TGTGCCAGCAGTCCTAGCGGGAGTTTGAACACCGGGGAGCTGTTTTTT	CASSPSGSLNTGELFF	TRBJ2-2	few	TRBV6-1	TRBD2
TGTGCCAGCAGCCAAGACAATCTATCCAGTACGCAGTATTTT	CASSQDNLSSTQYF	TRBJ2-3	once	TRBV11-1	NA
TGCGCCAGCAGCATCCGGGACAGGAGCGCAGGGGAGCAGTTCTTC	CASSIRDRSAGEQFF	TRBJ2-1	few	TRBV5-1	TRBD1
TGCGCCAGCAGCCAAACCCATCACCCAGGGCCGGCAAATAATTCACCCCTCCACTTT	CASSQTHHPGPANNSPLHF	TRBJ1-6	NA	TRBV4-3	NA
TGTGCCAGCAGATTTATTGAATCCTACAATGAGCAGTTCTTC	CASRFIESYNEQFF	TRBJ2-1	many	TRBV6-2/TRBV6-3	NA
TGCGCCAGCAGCCAAGATGGCGACAGGAGGAACACTGAAGCTTTCTTT	CASSQDGDRRNTEAFF	TRBJ1-1	few	TRBV4-3	NA
TGTGCCAGCAGCCAAGACAACAACCCGGGGAGTTCACCCCTCCACTTT	CASSQDNNPGSSPLHF	TRBJ1-6	few	TRBV3-1	NA
TGTGCCAGTTACGCTGGAGCAGATACGCAGTATTTT	CASYAGADTQYF	TRBJ2-3	NA	TRBV7-9	NA
TGTGCCAGCAGCTTACCCTCGCCTCAAGCACAAGAGACCCAGTACTTC	CASSLPSPQAQETQYF	TRBJ2-5	NA	TRBV7-9	NA
TGTGCCAGCAGCTTCGGACTAGATCCCCCTTATACGCAGTATTTT	CASSFGLDPPYTQYF	TRBJ2-3	NA	TRBV7-2	TRBD2
TGCAGTGCCACCCCAGGACAGGGGATGAACACTGAAGCTTTCTTT	CSATPGQGMNTEAFF	TRBJ1-1	NA	TRBV20-1	TRBD1
TGTGCCAGCCGGACTAGCGGGGGGGCCGCAGATACGCAGTATTTT	CASRTSGGAADTQYF	TRBJ2-3	few	TRBV12-3/TRBV12-4	TRBD2
TGTGCCAGCACCTCGACGGTCTATGGCTACACCTTC	CASTSTVYGYTF	TRBJ1-2	few	TRBV2	NA
TGTGCCAGCAGAGGAGCGGGGGGGCCGTCGGAGACCCAGTACTTC	CASRGAGGPSETQYF	TRBJ2-5	few	TRBV7-8	TRBD2
TGCAGCGTTGTTCGTCAGCAAAGCACAGATACGCAGTATTTT	CSVVRQQSTDTQYF	TRBJ2-3	many	TRBV29-1	NA
TGTGCCAGCAGCTTACCTACGAGCCTGGGGCCCCAGCATTTT	CASSLPTSLGPQHF	TRBJ1-5	many	TRBV7-8	NA
TGTGCCAGCAGCGAGGACAGGGGGTCAGATACGCAGTATTTT	CASSEDRGSDTQYF	TRBJ2-3	many	TRBV28	TRBD1
TGTGCCAGCAATTTCTTTGGGTTCAATGAGCAGTTCTTC	CASNFFGFNEQFF	TRBJ2-1	few	TRBV2	NA
TGTGCCAGCAGTTTTTCTGGGCAGACCGGCACCGGGGAGCTGTTTTTT	CASSFSGQTGTGELFF	TRBJ2-2	once	TRBV27	NA
TGTGCCAGCTCACCACCGGGACTCTCCTACGAGCAGTACTTC	CASSPPGLSYEQYF	TRBJ2-7	NA	TRBV18	NA
TGTGCCAGCAGCTTTTTTAATGAAAAACTGTTTTTT	CASSFFNEKLFF	TRBJ1-4	NA	TRBV5-4	NA
TGTGCCAGCAGTTTAGGCCAGGGACAGGGGGAAGAGACCCAGTACTTC	CASSLGQGQGEETQYF	TRBJ2-5	NA	TRBV12-3/TRBV12-4	TRBD1
TGCGCCAGCAGCCAAGGTGTGGGCCTTTTCATAAATGTGCAGTTCTTC	CASSQGVGLFINVQFF	TRBJ2-1	NA	TRBV4-3	NA